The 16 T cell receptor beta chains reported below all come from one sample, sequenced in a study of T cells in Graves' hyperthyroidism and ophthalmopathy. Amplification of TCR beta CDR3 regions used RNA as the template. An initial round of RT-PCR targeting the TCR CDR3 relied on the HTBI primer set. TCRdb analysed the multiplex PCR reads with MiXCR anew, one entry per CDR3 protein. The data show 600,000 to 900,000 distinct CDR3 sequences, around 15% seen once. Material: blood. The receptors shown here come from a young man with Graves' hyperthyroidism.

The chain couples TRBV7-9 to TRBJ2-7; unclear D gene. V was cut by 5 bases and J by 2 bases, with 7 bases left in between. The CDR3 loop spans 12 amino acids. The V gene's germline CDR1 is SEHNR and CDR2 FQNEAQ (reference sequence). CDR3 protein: CASSGPTYEQYF. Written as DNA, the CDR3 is TGTGCCAGCAGCGGGCCGACCTACGAGCAGTACTTC.

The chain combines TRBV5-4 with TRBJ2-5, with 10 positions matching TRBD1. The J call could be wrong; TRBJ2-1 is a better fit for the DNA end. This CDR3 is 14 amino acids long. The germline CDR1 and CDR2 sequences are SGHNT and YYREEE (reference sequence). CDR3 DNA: TGTGCCAGCAGCACCGGGACAGGGGCGGAGACCCAGTTCTTC. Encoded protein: CASSTGTGAETQFF.

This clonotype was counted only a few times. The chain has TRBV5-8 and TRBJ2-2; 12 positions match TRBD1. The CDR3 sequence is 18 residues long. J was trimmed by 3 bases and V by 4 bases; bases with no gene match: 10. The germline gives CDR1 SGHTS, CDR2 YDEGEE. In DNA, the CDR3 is TGTGCCAGCAGCCAGAGGGACAGGGGGCTAAGGGACACCGGGGAGCTGTTTTTT. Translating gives CASSQRDRGLRDTGELFF.

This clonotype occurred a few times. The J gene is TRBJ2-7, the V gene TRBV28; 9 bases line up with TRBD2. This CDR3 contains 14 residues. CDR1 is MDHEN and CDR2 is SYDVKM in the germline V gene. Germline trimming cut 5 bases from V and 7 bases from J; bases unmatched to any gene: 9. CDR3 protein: CASSISGRADEQYF. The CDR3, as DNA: TGTGCCAGCAGTATTAGCGGGAGAGCCGATGAGCAGTACTTC.

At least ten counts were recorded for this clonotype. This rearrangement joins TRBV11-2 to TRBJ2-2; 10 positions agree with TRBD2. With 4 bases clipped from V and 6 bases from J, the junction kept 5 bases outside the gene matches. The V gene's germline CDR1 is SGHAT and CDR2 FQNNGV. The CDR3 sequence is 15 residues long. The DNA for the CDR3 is TGTGCCAGCAGCTCCCAGCGGGAGGGCCCCGGGGAGCTGTTTTTT. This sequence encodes CASSSQREGPGELFF. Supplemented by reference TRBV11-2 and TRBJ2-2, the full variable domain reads EAGVAQSPRYKIIEKRQSVAFWCNPISGHATLYWYQQILGQGPKLLIQFQNNGVVDDSQLPKDRFSAERLKGVDSTLKIQPAKLEDSAVYLCASSSQREGPGELFFGEGSRLTVL.

CDR3 in amino acids: CASSPLGRGGNEQFF. For the CDR3, the DNA is TGTGCCAGCAGCCCCCTGGGACGGGGGGGCAATGAGCAGTTCTTC. This chain links TRBV6-2 or TRBV6-3 with TRBJ2-1; 8 bases map to TRBD2. Germline-derived CDR1 and CDR2 are MNHEY and SVGEGT. After removal of 6 bases from V and 6 bases from J, the junction contained 10 bases not matched to a gene. The CDR3 spans 15 residues.

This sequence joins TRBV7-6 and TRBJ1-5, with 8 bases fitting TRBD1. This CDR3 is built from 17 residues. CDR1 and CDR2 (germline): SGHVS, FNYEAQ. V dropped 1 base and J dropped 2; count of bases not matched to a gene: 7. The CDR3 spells CASSLGAGGLGNQPQHF. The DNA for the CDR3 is TGTGCCAGCAGCTTAGGGGCAGGGGGCCTCGGCAATCAGCCCCAGCATTTT.

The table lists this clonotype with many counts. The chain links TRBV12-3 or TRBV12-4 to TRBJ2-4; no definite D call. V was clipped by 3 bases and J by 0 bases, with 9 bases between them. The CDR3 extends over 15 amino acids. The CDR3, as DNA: TGTGCCAGCAGTTTTGACGTTCTAGCCAAAAACATTCAGTACTTC. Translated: CASSFDVLAKNIQYF.

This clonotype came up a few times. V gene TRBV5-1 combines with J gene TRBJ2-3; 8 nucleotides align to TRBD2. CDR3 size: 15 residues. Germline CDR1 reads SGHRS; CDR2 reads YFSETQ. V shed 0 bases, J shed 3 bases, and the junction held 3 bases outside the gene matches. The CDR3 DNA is TGCGCCAGCAGCTTGGAACGGGAGGGGACAGATACGCAGTATTTT. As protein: CASSLEREGTDTQYF.

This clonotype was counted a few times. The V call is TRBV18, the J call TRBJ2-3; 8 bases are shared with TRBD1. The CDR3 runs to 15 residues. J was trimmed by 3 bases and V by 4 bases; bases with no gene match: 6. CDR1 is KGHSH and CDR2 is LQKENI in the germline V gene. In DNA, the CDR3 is TGTGCCAGCTCACTCAGGACAGGGATAACAGATACGCAGTATTTT. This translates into CASSLRTGITDTQYF.

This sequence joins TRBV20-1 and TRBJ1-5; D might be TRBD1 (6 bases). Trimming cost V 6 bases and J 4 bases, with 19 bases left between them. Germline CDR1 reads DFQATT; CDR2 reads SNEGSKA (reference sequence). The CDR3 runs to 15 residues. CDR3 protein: CSALSKGGANQPQHF. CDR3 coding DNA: TGCAGTGCGCTTAGCAAAGGGGGGGCTAATCAGCCCCAGCATTTT.

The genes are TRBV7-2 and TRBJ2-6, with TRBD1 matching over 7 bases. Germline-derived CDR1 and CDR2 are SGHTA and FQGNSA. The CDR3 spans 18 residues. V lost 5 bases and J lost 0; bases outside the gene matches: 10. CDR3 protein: CASSPGQVFGSGANVLTF. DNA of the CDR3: TGTGCCAGCAGCCCAGGACAGGTTTTTGGCTCTGGGGCCAACGTCCTGACTTTC.

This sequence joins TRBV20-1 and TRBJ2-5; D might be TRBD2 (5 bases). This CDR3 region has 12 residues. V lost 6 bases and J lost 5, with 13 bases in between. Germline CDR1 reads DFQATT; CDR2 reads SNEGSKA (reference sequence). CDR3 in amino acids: CSAGTSSETQYF. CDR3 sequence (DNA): TGCAGTGCGGGCACTAGTTCGGAGACCCAGTACTTC.

This chain's CDR3 is CASSATFKGASKGYTF. The CDR3 DNA reads TGTGCCAGCAGCGCTACCTTTAAAGGGGCGTCGAAGGGCTACACCTTC. The chain couples TRBV9 to TRBJ1-2, with D perhaps TRBD1 (5 bases). V gave up 3 bases and J gave up 8 bases, with 23 bases separating them. CDR1 SGDLS and CDR2 YYNGEE come from the germline V gene. The CDR3 length is 16 residues.

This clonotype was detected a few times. The CDR3 nucleotides read TGCGCCAGCAGCCAAGATACGGGAGCGTCCTACGAGCAGTACTTC. Protein sequence: CASSQDTGASYEQYF. The gene calls are TRBV4-1 and TRBJ2-7; D is perhaps TRBD2 (6 bases). Trimming left V 0 bases short and J 1 base short, with 10 bases between. This CDR3 region has 15 residues. Germline V gives CDR1 MGHRA, CDR2 YSYEKL.

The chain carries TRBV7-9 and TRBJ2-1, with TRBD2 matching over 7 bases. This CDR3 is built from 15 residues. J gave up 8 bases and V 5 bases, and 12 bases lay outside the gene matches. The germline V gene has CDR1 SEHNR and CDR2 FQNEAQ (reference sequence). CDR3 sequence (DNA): TGTGCCAGCAGCGGAGCTCGGGGGAGGGTCGATGAGCAGTTCTTC. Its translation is CASSGARGRVDEQFF.